The T cell receptor beta chain described here comes from a study of molecular identifiers for immune sequencing clone quantification. Generation of bulk TCR libraries relied on previously described methods and listed TCR primers. In TCRdb, the PCR reads were re-called with MiXCR into one record per CDR3 protein. The sample has roughly 100,000 distinct CDR3 sequences; 35% are singletons. Many counts were recorded for this clonotype. The antigen remains undetermined. This CDR3 contains 15 residues. Germline trimming cut 7 bases from V and 0 bases from J; bases unmatched to any gene: 2. CDR1 MDHEN and CDR2 SYDVKM come from the germline V gene. General study points: Spiked-in Jurkat TCR RNA corresponding to one cell was reported as detectable against approximately 1 million naive cells.

This sequence was found in a human donor in good health. Some libraries in this study had Jurkat cell RNA spiked in. The rearrangement links TRBV28 to TRBJ2-3; 12 bases agree with TRBD2. Sequenced: naive CD8+ T cells from blood, with Jurkat cell RNA spiked in. Described subset: FACS-sorted CD8+CD4-CCR7+CD45RA+ naive T cells. For the CDR3, the DNA is TGTGCCAGCACCGGGACTAGCGGGAGCACAGATACGCAGTATTTT. It is translated as CASTGTSGSTDTQYF.